This TCR beta chain was identified during a study of neurological immune-mediated disorders. The cDNA came from 5'RACE, which used 10-nucleotide random UMIs. The authors obtained over 180 million TCR-beta sequences from 15-18 subjects per sequencing run. Each CDR3 protein is one row after TCRdb ran MiXCR on the 5' RACE reads. The table has tens of thousands of distinct CDR3 sequences, over 4% seen once. Overall study results and limits: Sharing of CDR3 amino acid sequences among expanded clones across subjects was absent, suggesting private repertoires in all groups.

This clonotype appeared many times. Its cognate antigen is unknown. At one of its ends the junction is not consistent with the germline gene, which may arise from a read error. The unsorted libraries were prepared from 2 million PBMCs (stored at -80 C). The clonotype originates from a man aged 50 to 60 with multiple sclerosis. Sequences were obtained from PBMCs.

DNA for the CDR3: TGCAGTGCTAGAATTTTCGCTCAGCCCCAGAATTTT. It yields the protein CSARIFAQPQNF. The chain is built from TRBV20-1 and TRBJ1-5; D ambiguous. The CDR3 runs to 12 residues. The germline V gene encodes CDR1 DFQATT and CDR2 SNEGSKA (reference sequence).